This passage covers 18 T cell receptor beta chains from one sample sequenced in a study of T cell responses to AZD1222 COVID-19 vaccine. Sequencing was performed with immunoSEQ multiplex PCR; in TCRdb, only in-frame clones are kept and a portion is missing. Of about 200,000 clones in the sample, over 85% were seen once. Sequenced here: peripheral blood, sampled 28 days after the second dose of the MenACWY control vaccine. These receptors were obtained from an adult who received the MenACWY meningococcal vaccine as a control.

In DNA, the CDR3 is TGTGCCAGCAGTGAATTCGAAAGCTCCTACAATGAGCAGTTCTTC. Protein product: CASSEFESSYNEQFF. This rearrangement joins TRBV2 to TRBJ2-1; D gene unclear. V shed 2 bases and J shed 0 bases, with 8 bases lying between them. Germline loops: CDR1 SNHLY, CDR2 FYNNEI. This CDR3 comprises 15 residues. The full variable domain, rest sourced from reference TRBV2 and TRBJ2-1, is EPEVTQTPSHQVTQMGQEVILRCVPISNHLYFYWYRQILGQKVEFLVSFYNNEISEKSEIFDDQFSVERPDGSNFTLKIRSTKLEDSAMYFCASSEFESSYNEQFFGPGTRLTVL.

This clone was detected once. This chain uses TRBV30 with TRBJ1-6; the match to TRBD1 covers 7 bases. J was trimmed by 10 bases and V by 4 bases; bases with no gene match: 7. CDR1 is GTSNPN, CDR2 SVGIG, per germline (reference sequence). This CDR3 is 13 amino acids long. For the CDR3, the DNA is TGTGCCTGGACGGACAGGAGACGATCACCCCTCCACTTT. This translates into CAWTDRRRSPLHF. Full variable domain (missing parts from reference TRBV30 and TRBJ1-6): SQTIHQWPATLVQPVGSPLSLECTVEGTSNPNLYWYRQAAGRGLQLLFYSVGIGQISSEVPQNLSASRPQDRQFILSSKKLLLSDSGFYLCAWTDRRRSPLHFGNGTRLTVT.

This chain connects TRBV28 to TRBJ2-7, with D possibly being TRBD2 (6 bases). Germline CDR1 MDHEN, CDR2 SYDVKM. CDR3 length equals 14 residues. Trimming shortened V by 0 bases and J by 7 bases, and 13 bases separated the two germline ends. This chain's CDR3 is CASSLWGLLGEQYF. In DNA form, the CDR3 reads TGTGCCAGCAGTTTATGGGGACTGCTTGGGGAGCAGTACTTC.

This clone was observed once. The gene calls are TRBV29-1 and TRBJ1-5, with D possibly TRBD1 on 5 matching bases. Germline V gene sequence: CDR1 SQVTM, CDR2 ANQGSEA. This CDR3 is built from 13 residues. With 4 bases removed from V and 7 bases from J, the gap between germline ends came to 14 bases. The CDR3 loop reads CSVVEGEGQPQHF. The CDR3 DNA sequence: TGCAGCGTTGTGGAGGGTGAGGGGCAGCCCCAGCATTTT.

The gene calls are TRBV6-5 and TRBJ1-1; no reliable D call. The CDR3 sequence is 13 residues long. V dropped 6 bases and J dropped 3 bases, with 11 bases sitting between them. Germline CDR1 is MNHEY and CDR2 is SVGAGI. The CDR3, as DNA: TGTGCCAGCAGAAGAGGGAAGGACACTGAAGCTTTCTTT. Its protein is CASRRGKDTEAFF.

As for this clone: Other DNA variants within this sample encode the same CDR3. The rearrangement uses TRBV11-3 and TRBJ1-1, with no clear D. The CDR3 is made up of 15 amino acids. Deletions cut 0 bases from V and 1 base from J, with 9 bases between. Germline lookup yields CDR1 SGHNT and CDR2 YENEEA. DNA for the CDR3: TGTGCCAGCAGCTTAGATAGGGCCGGGAACACTGAAGCTTTCTTT. Protein sequence: CASSLDRAGNTEAFF.

The genes are TRBV5-1 and TRBJ2-7; D not certain. Germline CDR1 reads SGHRS; CDR2 reads YFSETQ. The CDR3 loop spans 13 amino acids. V dropped 2 bases and J dropped 0 bases, with 6 bases sitting between them. The CDR3 DNA sequence: TGCGCCAGCAGCTTCGGCTACTCCTACGAGCAGTACTTC. This codes for CASSFGYSYEQYF.

The chain recombines TRBV7-3 with TRBJ2-2, with 10 bases matching TRBD1. This CDR3 comprises 14 residues. The junction had 4 bases not matched to a gene; V was cut back by 5 bases and J by 7 bases. CDR1 SGHTA and CDR2 FQGTGA come from the germline V gene. The chain's CDR3 is CASSGTGVGGELFF. CDR3 DNA: TGTGCCAGCAGCGGGACAGGGGTTGGCGGGGAGCTGTTTTTT. The variable domain in full, with the rest retrieved from reference TRBV7-3 and TRBJ2-2, is GAGVSQTPSNKVTEKGKYVELRCDPISGHTALYWYRQSLGQGPEFLIYFQGTGAADDSGLPNDRFFAVRPEGSVSTLKIQRTERGDSAVYLCASSGTGVGGELFFGEGSRLTVL.

V is TRBV27 and J is TRBJ2-7; 11 bases match TRBD2. The J segment lost 2 bases and the V segment lost 6 bases, leaving 9 bases of the junction unmatched. The CDR3 has 16 amino acids. Germline V lookup: CDR1 MNHEY, CDR2 SMNVEV (reference sequence). The CDR3 region is CASRYLSGRAPYEQYF. The CDR3 region has the DNA TGTGCCAGCAGATATCTTAGCGGGAGGGCCCCCTACGAGCAGTACTTC.

V usage is TRBV5-6 and J usage is TRBJ2-4; 13 bases fit TRBD2. Germline V lookup: CDR1 SGHDT, CDR2 YYEEEE. J gave up 6 bases and V 4 bases, and 13 bases lay outside the gene matches. The CDR3 is 18 residues long. CDR3 DNA sequence: TGTGCCAGCAGCCCAAGACTAGCGGGGGGCCTTTCCTCAAACATTCAGTACTTC. This codes for CASSPRLAGGLSSNIQYF.

The chain couples TRBV2 to TRBJ1-4, with D hard to call. Per the germline V gene, CDR1 is SNHLY and CDR2 is FYNNEI. Trimming took off 3 bases at V and 3 bases at J, with 8 bases between the two ends. This CDR3 comprises 14 residues. The CDR3 spells CASSDKRANEKLFF. The CDR3 DNA reads as TGTGCCAGCAGTGATAAGAGGGCTAATGAAAAACTGTTTTTT.

This sequence joins TRBV2 and TRBJ1-5, with 7 bases aligning to TRBD1. Trimming cost V 7 bases and J 3 bases; bases outside gene matches: 12. The V gene's germline CDR1 is SNHLY and CDR2 FYNNEI. The CDR3 runs to 16 residues. Here the CDR3 reads CASIPSAQGPNQPQHF. The DNA of the CDR3 is TGTGCCAGCATTCCTTCGGCACAGGGGCCCAATCAGCCCCAGCATTTT.

V gene TRBV7-9 combines with J gene TRBJ1-1, with D possibly matching TRBD1 (6 bases). This CDR3 spans 13 amino acids. From germline, CDR1 is SEHNR and CDR2 FQNEAQ (reference sequence). With 6 bases removed from V and 6 bases from J, the gap between germline ends came to 14 bases. The CDR3 coding sequence is TGTGCCAGCAGTTTCTTGGACAGAGCTGAAGCTTTCTTT. It codes for CASSFLDRAEAFF.

This chain links TRBV24-1 with TRBJ2-2, with no clear D. Per the germline V gene, CDR1 is KGHDR and CDR2 is SFDVKD. The ends were cut back, 1 base at V and 7 bases at J, with 9 bases in the middle. This CDR3 comprises 14 residues. The DNA of the CDR3 is TGTGCCACCAGTGATTTTACGGTTGGCGGGGAGCTGTTTTTT. Its protein is CATSDFTVGGELFF.

The V and J genes are TRBV29-1 and TRBJ1-2; 9 bases match TRBD1. This CDR3 has 13 amino acids. Germline values: CDR1 SQVTM, CDR2 ANQGSEA. The V gene end was trimmed by 3 bases and the J gene end by 8 bases; junction bases not matched to a gene: 7. As DNA, the CDR3 is TGCAGCGTTGATCCACAGGGGGCGGGCGGCTACACCTTC. Translated, it gives CSVDPQGAGGYTF.

This chain uses TRBV9 with TRBJ2-1, with 15 bases that match TRBD2. The CDR3 is 19 residues long. With 1 base clipped from V and 0 bases from J, the junction kept 5 bases outside the gene matches. The germline V gene encodes CDR1 SGDLS and CDR2 YYNGEE. The CDR3, as DNA: TGTGCCAGCAGCGTAACCGGACTAGCGGGAGGGGGCTCCTACAATGAGCAGTTCTTC. It codes for CASSVTGLAGGGSYNEQFF.

This clone was recorded once. This chain connects TRBV9 to TRBJ1-3; D is unresolved. CDR3 length: 15 amino acids. CDR1 and CDR2 from the germline V gene are SGDLS and YYNGEE. V lost 0 bases and J lost 4, with 11 bases in between. Here the CDR3 DNA reads TGTGCCAGCAGCGTAGGGGAGGGTTGGGGAAACACCATATATTTT. It specifies CASSVGEGWGNTIYF. Drawing the rest from reference TRBV9 and TRBJ1-3, the complete variable domain is DSGVTQTPKHLITATGQRVTLRCSPRSGDLSVYWYQQSLDQGLQFLIQYYNGEERAKGNILERFSAQQFPDLHSELNLSSLELGDSALYFCASSVGEGWGNTIYFGEGSWLTVV.

This CDR3 reads CASSIWDSGSFGEQFF. CDR3 coding DNA: TGTGCCAGTAGTATTTGGGATAGCGGGAGTTTTGGAGAGCAGTTCTTC. The rearrangement links TRBV19 to TRBJ2-1, with 9 nucleotides matching TRBD2. Germline V CDR1 and CDR2: LNHDA, SQIVND (reference sequence). The CDR3 extends over 16 amino acids. Losses at the gene ends were 3 bases for V and 10 bases for J; bases not matched to a gene: 13.